The entry that follows covers one TCR beta chain sequence. Its specificity is unknown. The entry originates in a study of CD8 T cells in ankylosing spondylitis. Per germline, CDR1 KGHDR and CDR2 SFDVKD. The J segment lost 0 bases and the V segment lost 1 base, leaving 4 bases of the junction unmatched. The CDR3 consists of 16 residues. Findings and limits, study-wide: Relatively rare in peripheral blood, disease-linked clones were also CD8+.

It was by quantitative 5'-RACE with molecular barcodes that TCR beta libraries were made. Each CDR3 protein gets one entry after TCRdb re-called the 5' RACE reads with MiXCR. The sample has around 300,000 distinct CDR3 sequences, approximately 14% seen once. Sequenced: blood, either unsorted or a sorted T cell fraction (not recorded which). The chain couples TRBV24-1 to TRBJ2-5; 7 bases agree with TRBD1. This TCR came from a male donor with ankylosing spondylitis or in good health (not recorded which). This CDR3 is CATSDFADRDQETQYF. The CDR3 DNA reads TGTGCCACCAGTGATTTTGCCGACAGGGACCAAGAGACCCAGTACTTC.